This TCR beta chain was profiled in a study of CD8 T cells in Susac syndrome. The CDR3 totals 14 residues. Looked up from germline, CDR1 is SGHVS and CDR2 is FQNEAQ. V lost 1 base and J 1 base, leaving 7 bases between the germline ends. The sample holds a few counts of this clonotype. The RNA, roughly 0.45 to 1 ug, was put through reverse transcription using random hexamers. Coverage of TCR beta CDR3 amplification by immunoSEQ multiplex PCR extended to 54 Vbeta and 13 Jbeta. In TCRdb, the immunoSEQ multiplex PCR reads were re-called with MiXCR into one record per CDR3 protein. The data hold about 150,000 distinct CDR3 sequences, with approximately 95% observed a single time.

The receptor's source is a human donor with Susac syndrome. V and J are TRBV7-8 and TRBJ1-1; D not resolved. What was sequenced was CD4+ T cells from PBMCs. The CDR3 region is CASSLVGENTEAFF. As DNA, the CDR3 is TGTGCCAGCAGCTTAGTTGGAGAGAACACTGAAGCTTTCTTT. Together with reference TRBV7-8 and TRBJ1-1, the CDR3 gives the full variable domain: GAGVSQSPRYKVAKRGQDVALRCDPISGHVSLFWYQQALGQGPEFLTYFQNEAQLDKSGLPSDRFFAERPEGSVSTLKIQRTQQEDSAVYLCASSLVGENTEAFFGQGTRLTVV.